Following are 21 T cell receptor beta chains from one sample sequenced in a study of T cell responses to AZD1222 COVID-19 vaccine. Generated by immunoSEQ multiplex PCR, the TCRdb table keeps only in-frame clones and is missing some. This table has about 140,000 clones, 90% to 95% appearing once. This sample comprised peripheral blood, obtained after recovery from COVID-19. These receptors originate from an adult who had recovered from COVID-19.

The chain recombines TRBV2 with TRBJ1-1; D uncertain. Trimming left V 4 bases short and J 9 bases short, with 12 bases between. CDR1 and CDR2 from the germline V gene are SNHLY and FYNNEI. CDR3 size: 12 residues. The DNA for the CDR3 is TGTGCCAGCAGTGCCTTTGGTAGGCAAGCTTTCTTT. This sequence encodes CASSAFGRQAFF.

This clone has only one observation. The chain employs TRBV5-1 and TRBJ1-1, with D possibly TRBD1 on 5 matching bases. Trimming removed 5 bases from V and 1 base from J, with 12 bases in between. From germline, CDR1 is SGHRS and CDR2 YFSETQ. The CDR3 contains 14 residues. CDR3 sequence (DNA): TGCGCCAGCAGTCAGGGATCTTCGAACACTGAAGCTTTCTTT. Its protein product is CASSQGSSNTEAFF.

The chain is built from TRBV7-2 and TRBJ2-1, with D hard to call. The V and J ends lost 5 bases and 6 bases respectively, with 11 bases between them. Germline CDR1 SGHTA, CDR2 FQGNSA. CDR3 length: 13 residues. The CDR3 loop reads CASSPYRSNEQFF. In nucleotides, the CDR3 is TGTGCCAGCAGCCCCTATCGTTCCAATGAGCAGTTCTTC.

This sequence joins TRBV27 and TRBJ2-3; either TRBD1 or TRBD2 may fit D (5 bases each). The CDR3 contains 15 residues. The V gene lost 5 bases and the J gene lost 4 bases, with 16 bases spanning the gap. The germline gives CDR1 MNHEY, CDR2 SMNVEV (reference sequence). CDR3 DNA sequence: TGTGCCAGCAGTCCTCGATCCCCGGGGCCAGATACGCAGTATTTT. Translated: CASSPRSPGPDTQYF.

The gene calls are TRBV4-1 and TRBJ2-6; D uncertain. Trimming pared 0 bases from V and 4 bases from J, leaving 10 bases between. This CDR3 has 16 amino acids. Germline values: CDR1 MGHRA, CDR2 YSYEKL. This chain's CDR3 is CASSQEGILGANVLTF. In DNA form, the CDR3 reads TGCGCCAGCAGCCAAGAGGGGATTCTAGGGGCCAACGTCCTGACTTTC.

The V and J genes are TRBV5-1 and TRBJ2-3; the D gene could be TRBD1 or TRBD2 (5 bases each). CDR1 SGHRS and CDR2 YFSETQ come from the germline V gene. V gave up 2 bases and J gave up 6 bases, with 16 bases separating them. There are 15 residues in the CDR3. The CDR3: CASSFDGTDQDTQYF. CDR3 nucleotides: TGCGCCAGCAGCTTTGACGGGACGGACCAGGATACGCAGTATTTT.

The rearrangement joins TRBV20-1 to TRBJ1-2; D is unclear. CDR3 length: 11 amino acids. V shed 3 bases and J shed 9 bases, with 11 bases lying between them. Germline values: CDR1 DFQATT, CDR2 SNEGSKA (reference sequence). The CDR3 DNA follows: TGCAGTGCTAGTACAACTATGCGCTACACCTTC. Encoded protein: CSASTTMRYTF.

The chain links TRBV6-5 to TRBJ1-4; 7 bases agree with TRBD1. After removal of 6 bases from V and 10 bases from J, the junction contained 11 bases not matched to a gene. CDR1 MNHEY and CDR2 SVGAGI come from the germline V gene. CDR3 length: 14 amino acids. CDR3 loop: CASRIYRGGGKLFF. DNA for the CDR3: TGTGCCAGCAGGATTTACAGGGGAGGGGGAAAACTGTTTTTT.

The chain carries TRBV18 and TRBJ1-5, with no clear D. This CDR3 contains 14 residues. Per germline, CDR1 KGHSH and CDR2 LQKENI. V lost 6 bases and J 3 bases, leaving 12 bases between the germline ends. The CDR3 loop is CASSSGEVNQPQHF. The CDR3 region has the DNA TGTGCCAGCTCCTCGGGTGAAGTCAATCAGCCCCAGCATTTT.

The chain employs TRBV29-1 and TRBJ2-1, with 8 bases fitting TRBD2. The CDR3 runs 13 residues. V was clipped by 7 bases and J by 3 bases; unmatched bases: 5. Germline values: CDR1 SQVTM, CDR2 ANQGSEA. The CDR3 DNA is TGCAGCGACCTGACTAGCGACTACAATGAGCAGTTCTTC. This encodes CSDLTSDYNEQFF.

The chain carries TRBV6-4 and TRBJ2-3; D is perhaps TRBD1 (7 bases). CDR3 size: 15 residues. Germline V CDR1 and CDR2: MRHNA, SNTAGT. The ends were cut back, 3 bases at V and 2 bases at J, with 12 bases in the middle. This chain's CDR3 is CASSEGGQHTDTQYF. CDR3 bases: TGTGCCAGCAGTGAGGGGGGACAGCACACAGATACGCAGTATTTT.

This clone occurred a few times. The J gene is TRBJ1-5, the V gene TRBV4-1; D uncertain. The CDR3 loop spans 15 amino acids. CDR1 is MGHRA and CDR2 is YSYEKL in the germline V gene. V lost 4 bases and J lost 4, with 14 bases in between. CDR3 nucleotides: TGCGCCAGCAGCCTCCTGAGTGAGGGAAATCAGCCCCAGCATTTT. This codes for CASSLLSEGNQPQHF.

In its sample, this clone was seen once. The chain employs TRBV7-6 and TRBJ2-7; D possibly corresponds to TRBD1 (6 bases). The CDR3 sequence is 17 residues long. Germline CDR1 is SGHVS and CDR2 is FNYEAQ. V shed 4 bases and J shed 0 bases, with 19 bases lying between them. CDR3 in amino acids: CASSYNRVPPFSYEQYF. The CDR3 DNA reads TGTGCCAGCAGCTACAACAGGGTACCACCTTTCTCCTACGAGCAGTACTTC.

The chain uses TRBV9 and TRBJ1-1; TRBD1 aligns across 10 bases. Losses at the gene ends were 3 bases for V and 5 bases for J; bases not matched to a gene: 10. The CDR3 length is 16 residues. The germline V gene has CDR1 SGDLS and CDR2 YYNGEE. The CDR3 bases are TGTGCCAGCAGCGCCCTCCCTGGGGGACAGGGGACTGAAGCTTTCTTT. It encodes CASSALPGGQGTEAFF.

This clone came up a few times. The chain links TRBV5-1 to TRBJ1-5; D is ambiguous. The CDR3 runs to 17 residues. Trimming stripped 3 bases from V and 0 bases from J, with 16 bases between. In germline, CDR1 is SGHRS, CDR2 YFSETQ. CDR3 nucleotides: TGCGCCAGCAGCTATTGCCACGTGGGTCATAGCAATCAGCCCCAGCATTTT. It encodes CASSYCHVGHSNQPQHF.

This clone was detected once. For the CDR3, the DNA is TGTGCCAGCAGTTTAAATCTGGGGGAGACCCAGTACTTC. Translating it yields CASSLNLGETQYF. The chain links TRBV12-3 or TRBV12-4 to TRBJ2-5; D not resolved. CDR3 length: 13 residues. V was trimmed by 2 bases and J by 5 bases, leaving 9 bases between them.

This chain connects TRBV3-1 (or the pseudogene TRBV3-2) to TRBJ1-2; no clear D. CDR3 length: 14 residues. CDR1 is LGHDT and CDR2 is YNNKEL in the germline V gene (reference sequence). Deletions cut 0 bases from V and 9 bases from J, with 14 bases between. The DNA for the CDR3 is TGTGCCAGCAGCCAAGATGGATCTCCTGTACGCTACACCTTC. Amino acid sequence: CASSQDGSPVRYTF.

The V gene is TRBV12-2, the J gene TRBJ1-3. TRBV12-2 is a documented pseudogene. The CDR3 sequence is 15 residues long. Here the CDR3 DNA reads TGTGCAAGTCGCCGCCGTCCCCACTCTGGAAACACCATATATTTT. Amino acids: CASRRRPHSGNTIYF.

This clone was counted a single time. This chain uses TRBV28 with TRBJ2-3, with D hard to call. Germline values: CDR1 MDHEN, CDR2 SYDVKM. V was shortened by 6 bases and J by 2 bases, with 12 bases between the two germline ends. This CDR3 comprises 14 residues. Here the CDR3 reads CASSQDGYTDTQYF. DNA of the CDR3: TGTGCCAGCAGCCAGGACGGATACACAGATACGCAGTATTTT.

V and J are TRBV5-1 and TRBJ2-7; 9 positions match TRBD1. Looked up from germline, CDR1 is SGHRS and CDR2 is YFSETQ. The junction had 6 bases not matched to a gene; V was cut back by 0 bases and J by 2 bases. The CDR3 runs to 16 residues. The CDR3 DNA follows: TGCGCCAGCAGCTTGGGGGACAGGGAGAGGACCTACGAGCAGTACTTC. Residues: CASSLGDRERTYEQYF.

The chain employs TRBV5-1 and TRBJ2-1, with 10 bases identical to TRBD2. The germline V gene has CDR1 SGHRS and CDR2 YFSETQ. V was clipped by 0 bases and J by 7 bases; unmatched bases: 4. The CDR3 consists of 15 residues. The CDR3 sequence is CASSLGLAGDNEQFF. The CDR3 coding sequence is TGCGCCAGCAGCTTGGGTCTAGCGGGAGATAATGAGCAGTTCTTC.